This entry concerns a single T cell receptor (beta chain). This sample was taken from a study of T cells in Graves' hyperthyroidism and ophthalmopathy. Study overall: Peripheral blood was secured at the point of initial diagnosis, before any treatment.

The length of the CDR3 is 16 residues. Per germline, CDR1 MNHEY and CDR2 SMNVEV (reference sequence). The trim removed 2 bases at V and 7 bases at J, leaving 9 bases unmatched. TCR beta CDR3 region amplification was performed from RNA transcripts. The study used the HTBI primer set for a first-round RT-PCR of the TCR CDR3. TCRdb independently ran MiXCR on the multiplex PCR reads; one entry per CDR3 protein. This table holds nearly 250,000 distinct CDR3 sequences, approximately 23% found once. This receptor was taken from a woman aged 40 to 49 with Graves' ophthalmopathy. The sample comprised blood. The chain uses TRBV27 and TRBJ2-2; 8 nucleotides match TRBD1. CDR3 sequence reads: CASSLGQGVKGGELFF. The CDR3 nucleotides are TGTGCCAGCAGTTTAGGACAGGGAGTTAAAGGCGGGGAGCTGTTTTTT.